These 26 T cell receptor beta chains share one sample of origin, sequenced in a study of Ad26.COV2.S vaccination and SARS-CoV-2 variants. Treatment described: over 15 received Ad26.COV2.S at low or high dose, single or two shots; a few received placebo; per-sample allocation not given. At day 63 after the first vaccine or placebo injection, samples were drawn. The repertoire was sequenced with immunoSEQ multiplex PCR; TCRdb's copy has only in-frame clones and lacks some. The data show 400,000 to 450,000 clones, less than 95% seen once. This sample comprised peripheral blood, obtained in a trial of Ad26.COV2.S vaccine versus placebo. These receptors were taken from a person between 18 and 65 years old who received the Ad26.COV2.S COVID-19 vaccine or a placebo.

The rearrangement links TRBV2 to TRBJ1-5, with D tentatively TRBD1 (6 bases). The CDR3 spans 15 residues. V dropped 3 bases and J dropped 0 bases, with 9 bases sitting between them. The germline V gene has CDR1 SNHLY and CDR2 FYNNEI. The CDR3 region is CASSEGHYSNQPQHF. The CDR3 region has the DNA TGTGCCAGCAGTGAGGGACACTATAGCAATCAGCCCCAGCATTTT. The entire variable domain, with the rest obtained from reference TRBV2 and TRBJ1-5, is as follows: EPEVTQTPSHQVTQMGQEVILRCVPISNHLYFYWYRQILGQKVEFLVSFYNNEISEKSEIFDDQFSVERPDGSNFTLKIRSTKLEDSAMYFCASSEGHYSNQPQHFGDGTRLSIL.

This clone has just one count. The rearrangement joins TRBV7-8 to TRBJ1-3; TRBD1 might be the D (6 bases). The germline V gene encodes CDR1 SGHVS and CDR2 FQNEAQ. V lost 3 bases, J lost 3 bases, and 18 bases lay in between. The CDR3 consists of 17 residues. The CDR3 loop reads CASSLREQGTYGNTIYF. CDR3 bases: TGTGCCAGCAGCTTGCGCGAACAGGGAACGTATGGAAACACCATATATTTT.

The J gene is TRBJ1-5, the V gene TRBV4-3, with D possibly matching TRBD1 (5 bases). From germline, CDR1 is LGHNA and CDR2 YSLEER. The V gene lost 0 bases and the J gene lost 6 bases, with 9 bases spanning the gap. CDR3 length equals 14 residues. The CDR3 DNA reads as TGCGCCAGCAGCCAAGATACGGGGGGTCAGCCCCAGCATTTT. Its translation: CASSQDTGGQPQHF.

The CDR3 nucleotides are TGTGCCAGCAGTGATCTCTCGGGAGGATGGGAGACCCAGTACTTC. Translating it yields CASSDLSGGWETQYF. The chain recombines TRBV6-1 with TRBJ2-5; 7 positions match TRBD2. The germline CDR1 and CDR2 sequences are MNHNS and SASEGT. There are 15 residues in the CDR3. V lost 3 bases and J lost 5; bases outside the gene matches: 9.

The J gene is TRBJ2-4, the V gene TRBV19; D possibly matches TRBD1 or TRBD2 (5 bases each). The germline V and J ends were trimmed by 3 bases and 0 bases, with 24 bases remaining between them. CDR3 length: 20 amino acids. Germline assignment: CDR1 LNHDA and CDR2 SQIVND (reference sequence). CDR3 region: CASSMDHIRGTAIAKNIQYF. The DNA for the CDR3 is TGTGCCAGTAGTATGGACCACATCCGTGGGACGGCGATAGCCAAAAACATTCAGTACTTC.

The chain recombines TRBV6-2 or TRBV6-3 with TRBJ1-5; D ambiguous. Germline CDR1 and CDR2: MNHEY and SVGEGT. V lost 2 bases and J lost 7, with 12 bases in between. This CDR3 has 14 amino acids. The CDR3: CASSYGRRNQPQHF. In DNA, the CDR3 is TGTGCCAGCAGTTACGGTCGGCGAAACCAGCCCCAGCATTTT.

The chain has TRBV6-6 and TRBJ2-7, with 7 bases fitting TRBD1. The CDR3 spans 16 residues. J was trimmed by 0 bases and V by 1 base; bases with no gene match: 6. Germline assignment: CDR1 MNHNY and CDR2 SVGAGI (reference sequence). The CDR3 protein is CASSYYRDRSSYEQYF. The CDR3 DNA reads TGTGCCAGCAGTTACTACCGGGACAGAAGCTCCTACGAGCAGTACTTC.

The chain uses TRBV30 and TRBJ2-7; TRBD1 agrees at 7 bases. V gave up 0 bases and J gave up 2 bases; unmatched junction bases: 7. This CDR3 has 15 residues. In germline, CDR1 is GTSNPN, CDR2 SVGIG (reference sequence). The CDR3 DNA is TGTGCCTGGAGTGTAGGGGCAGGGGGAGCCTACGAGCAGTACTTC. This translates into CAWSVGAGGAYEQYF.

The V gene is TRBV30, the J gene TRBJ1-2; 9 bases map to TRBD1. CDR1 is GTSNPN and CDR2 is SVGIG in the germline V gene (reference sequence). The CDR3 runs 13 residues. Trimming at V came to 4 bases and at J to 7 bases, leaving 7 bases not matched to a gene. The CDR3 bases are TGTGCCTGGAAGATACAGGGGGCGCCTGGCTACACCTTC. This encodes CAWKIQGAPGYTF.

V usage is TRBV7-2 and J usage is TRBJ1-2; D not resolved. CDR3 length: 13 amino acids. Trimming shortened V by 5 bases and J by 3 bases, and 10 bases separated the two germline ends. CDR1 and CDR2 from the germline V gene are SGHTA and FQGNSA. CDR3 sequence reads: CASSQTGYYGYTF. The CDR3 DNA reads TGTGCCAGCAGCCAAACGGGCTACTATGGCTACACCTTC.

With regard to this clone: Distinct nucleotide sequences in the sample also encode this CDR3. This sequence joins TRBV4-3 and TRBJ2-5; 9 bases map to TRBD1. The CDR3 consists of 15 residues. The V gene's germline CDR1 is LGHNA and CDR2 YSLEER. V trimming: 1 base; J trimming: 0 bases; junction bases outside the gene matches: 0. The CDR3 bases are TGCGCCAGCAGCCAAGGGACAGGGGACCAAGAGACCCAGTACTTC. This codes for CASSQGTGDQETQYF.

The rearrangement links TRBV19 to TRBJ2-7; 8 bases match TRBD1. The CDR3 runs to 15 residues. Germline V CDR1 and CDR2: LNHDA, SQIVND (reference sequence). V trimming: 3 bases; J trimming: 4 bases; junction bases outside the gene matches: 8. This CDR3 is CASSIASGGRYEQYF. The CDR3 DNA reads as TGTGCCAGTAGTATTGCGTCAGGGGGCCGATACGAGCAGTACTTC. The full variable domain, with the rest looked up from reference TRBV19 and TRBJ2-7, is DGGITQSPKYLFRKEGQNVTLSCEQNLNHDAMYWYRQDPGQGLRLIYYSQIVNDFQKGDIAEGYSVSREKKESFPLTVTSAQKNPTAFYLCASSIASGGRYEQYFGPGTRLTVT.

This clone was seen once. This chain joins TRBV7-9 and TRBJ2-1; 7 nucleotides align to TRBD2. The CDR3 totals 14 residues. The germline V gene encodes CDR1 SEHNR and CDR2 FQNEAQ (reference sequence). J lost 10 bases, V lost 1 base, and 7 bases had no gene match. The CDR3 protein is CASSLGAGLKEQFF. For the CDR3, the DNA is TGTGCCAGCAGCTTAGGAGCGGGGTTAAAGGAGCAGTTCTTC.

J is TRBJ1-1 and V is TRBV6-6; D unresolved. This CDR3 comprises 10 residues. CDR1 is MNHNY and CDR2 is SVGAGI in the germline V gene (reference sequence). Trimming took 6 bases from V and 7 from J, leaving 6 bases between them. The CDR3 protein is CASSQVEAFF. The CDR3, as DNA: TGTGCCAGCAGCCAGGTTGAAGCTTTCTTT.

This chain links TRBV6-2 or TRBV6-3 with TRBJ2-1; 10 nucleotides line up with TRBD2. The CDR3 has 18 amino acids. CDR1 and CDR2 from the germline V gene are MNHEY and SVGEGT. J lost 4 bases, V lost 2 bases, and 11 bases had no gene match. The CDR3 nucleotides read TGTGCCAGCAGTTACCCCATCAGCGGGAGGGCCCTTTACAATGAGCAGTTCTTC. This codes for CASSYPISGRALYNEQFF.

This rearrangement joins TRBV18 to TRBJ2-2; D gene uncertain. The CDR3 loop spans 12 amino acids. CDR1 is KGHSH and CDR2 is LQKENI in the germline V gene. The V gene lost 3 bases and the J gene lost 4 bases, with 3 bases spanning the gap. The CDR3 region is CASSPSTGELFF. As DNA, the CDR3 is TGTGCCAGCTCACCCTCCACCGGGGAGCTGTTTTTT.

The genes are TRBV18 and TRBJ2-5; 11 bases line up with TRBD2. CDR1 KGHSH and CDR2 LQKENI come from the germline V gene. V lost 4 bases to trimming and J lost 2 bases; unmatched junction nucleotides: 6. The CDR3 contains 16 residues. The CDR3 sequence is CASSLTGLAAQETQYF. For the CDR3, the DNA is TGTGCCAGCTCACTCACGGGACTAGCGGCTCAAGAGACCCAGTACTTC.

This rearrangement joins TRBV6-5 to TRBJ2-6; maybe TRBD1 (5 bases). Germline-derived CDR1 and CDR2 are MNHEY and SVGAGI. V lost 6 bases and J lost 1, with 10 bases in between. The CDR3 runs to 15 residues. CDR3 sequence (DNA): TGTGCCAGCAGGGTTTCAGGGTCTGGGGCCAACGTCCTGACTTTC. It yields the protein CASRVSGSGANVLTF.

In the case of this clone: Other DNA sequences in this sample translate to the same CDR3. This chain's CDR3 is CASSAGQGNQPQHF. Here the CDR3 DNA reads TGTGCCAGCAGCGCGGGACAGGGAAATCAGCCCCAGCATTTT. The chain recombines TRBV9 with TRBJ1-5; 9 nucleotides line up with TRBD1. The CDR3 totals 14 residues. Germline lookup yields CDR1 SGDLS and CDR2 YYNGEE. V lost 3 bases, J lost 4 bases, and 2 bases stayed unmatched.

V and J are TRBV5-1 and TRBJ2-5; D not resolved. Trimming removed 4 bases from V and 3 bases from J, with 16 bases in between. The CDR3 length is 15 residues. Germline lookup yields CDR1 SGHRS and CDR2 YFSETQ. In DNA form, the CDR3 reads TGCGCCAGCAGCCAAACCCCCGACTGGGAAGAGACCCAGTACTTC. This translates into CASSQTPDWEETQYF.

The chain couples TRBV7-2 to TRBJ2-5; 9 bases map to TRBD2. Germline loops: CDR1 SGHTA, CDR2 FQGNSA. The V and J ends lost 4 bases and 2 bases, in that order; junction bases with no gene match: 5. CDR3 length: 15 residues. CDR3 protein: CASSYSGGIQETQYF. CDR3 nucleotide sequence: TGTGCCAGCAGCTATAGCGGGGGTATTCAAGAGACCCAGTACTTC.

CDR3 residues: CASSLEGTGANVLTF. As DNA, the CDR3 is TGTGCCAGCAGCTTAGAGGGGACCGGGGCCAACGTCCTGACTTTC. The chain is built from TRBV7-3 and TRBJ2-6; TRBD1 or TRBD2 may be the D gene (5 bases each). The V gene lost 2 bases and the J gene lost 4 bases, with 9 bases spanning the gap. CDR3 length equals 15 residues. CDR1 and CDR2 (germline): SGHTA, FQGTGA.

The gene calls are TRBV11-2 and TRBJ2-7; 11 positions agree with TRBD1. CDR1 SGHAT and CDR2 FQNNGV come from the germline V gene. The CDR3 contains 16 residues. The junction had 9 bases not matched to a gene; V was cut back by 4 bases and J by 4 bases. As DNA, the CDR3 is TGTGCCAGCAGCTACCGCCTAGGGGACAGGGGGTACGAGCAGTACTTC. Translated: CASSYRLGDRGYEQYF.

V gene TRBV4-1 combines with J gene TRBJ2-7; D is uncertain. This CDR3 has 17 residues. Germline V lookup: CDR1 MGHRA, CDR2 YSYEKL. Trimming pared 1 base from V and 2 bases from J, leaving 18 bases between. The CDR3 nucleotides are TGCGCCAGCAGCCAAGCCTCCACGGGTGCCAGAGCCTACGAGCAGTACTTC. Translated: CASSQASTGARAYEQYF.

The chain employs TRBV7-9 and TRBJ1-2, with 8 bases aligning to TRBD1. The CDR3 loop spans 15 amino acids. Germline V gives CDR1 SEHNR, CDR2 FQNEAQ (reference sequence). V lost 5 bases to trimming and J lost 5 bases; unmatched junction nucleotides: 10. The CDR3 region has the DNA TGTGCCAGCAGCCCCCCCGGGACAGGAGAGTATGGCTACACCTTC. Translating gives CASSPPGTGEYGYTF. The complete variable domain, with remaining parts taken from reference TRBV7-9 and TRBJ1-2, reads DTGVSQNPRHKITKRGQNVTFRCDPISEHNRLYWYRQTLGQGPEFLTYFQNEAQLEKSRLLSDRFSAERPKGSFSTLEIQRTEQGDSAMYLCASSPPGTGEYGYTFGSGTRLTVV.

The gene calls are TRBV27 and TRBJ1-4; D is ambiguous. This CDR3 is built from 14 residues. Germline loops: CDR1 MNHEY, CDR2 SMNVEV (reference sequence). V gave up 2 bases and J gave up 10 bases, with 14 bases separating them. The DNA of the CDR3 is TGTGCCAGCAGTTTAAGGGCAGACGGAACAAAACTGTTTTTT. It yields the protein CASSLRADGTKLFF.